This entry describes one TCR beta chain. Next came a second PCR, run for about 7 to 12 cycles, which used a sample-barcoded 5' primer along with a J-beta primer mix. TCRdb passed the 5' RACE reads through MiXCR, listing each CDR3 protein once. The table lists hundreds of thousands of distinct CDR3 sequences, around 41% of them singletons. This record belongs to a study of blood T cells in healthy people across ages. The CDR3 is made up of 16 amino acids. Trimming at V came to 1 base and at J to 3 bases, leaving 4 bases not matched to a gene. Germline CDR1 and CDR2: LGHDT and YNNKEL (reference sequence).

The TCR was taken from a man aged 80 or over in good health. The chain combines TRBV3-1 with TRBJ2-1; 9 bases are a match to TRBD1. Sequenced: blood. The CDR3: CASSQGDRVLYNEQFF. The CDR3 DNA reads as TGTGCCAGCAGCCAAGGGGACAGGGTCCTCTACAATGAGCAGTTCTTC.